Each of the 27 T cell receptor beta chains below was sequenced from the same sample in a study of T cell repertoires in cytomegalovirus infection. These receptors lack a known antigen. TCRdb independently ran MiXCR on the reads; one entry per CDR3 protein. Here the sample spans about 830,000 distinct CDR3 sequences, approximately 32% being singletons. Sequences were derived from cultured CD8+ T cells from PBMCs, sampled from culture after CMV antigen stimulation. Source of these receptors: a human donor in good health (CMV status not recorded). Some clones in this sample may be carry-over from other donors' samples.

V gene TRBV5-6 combines with J gene TRBJ2-1; a possible D gene is TRBD1 (6 bases). Trimming stripped 0 bases from V and 6 bases from J, with 10 bases between. The CDR3 runs 14 residues. From germline, CDR1 is SGHDT and CDR2 YYEEEE. For the CDR3, the DNA is TGTGCCAGCAGCTTGGGGGACAACCCCAATGAGCAGTTCTTC. It translates to CASSLGDNPNEQFF.

This clonotype turned up a few times. This chain connects TRBV4-3 to TRBJ1-1, with 10 bases that match TRBD1. The V and J ends lost 0 bases and 5 bases, in that order; junction bases with no gene match: 6. Germline lookup yields CDR1 LGHNA and CDR2 YSLEER. This CDR3 spans 16 amino acids. Here the CDR3 DNA reads TGCGCCAGCAGCCAAGACCCGCGACAGGGGGCGACTGAAGCTTTCTTT. Its translation: CASSQDPRQGATEAFF.

The CDR3: CANTNPRPDSLNTEAFF. In nucleotides, the CDR3 is TGTGCCAACACCAACCCTCGACCGGACAGTTTGAACACTGAAGCTTTCTTT. V usage is TRBV28 and J usage is TRBJ1-1, with a possible D match to TRBD1 (6 bases). The length of the CDR3 is 17 residues. V gave up 10 bases and J gave up 0 bases, with 24 bases separating them. From germline, CDR1 is MDHEN and CDR2 SYDVKM. The whole variable domain, remainder taken from reference TRBV28 and TRBJ1-1, is DVKVTQSSRYLVKRTGEKVFLECVQDMDHENMFWYRQDPGLGLRLIYFSYDVKMKEKGDIPEGYSVSREKKERFSLILESASTNQTSMYLCANTNPRPDSLNTEAFFGQGTRLTVV.

This clonotype has a handful of counts. The junction departs from germline at one end; a sequencing error may be responsible. The chain employs TRBV7-9 and TRBJ2-5; D possibly corresponds to TRBD1 (6 bases). Per the germline V gene, CDR1 is SEHNR and CDR2 is FQNEAQ (reference sequence). The CDR3 length is 14 residues. In DNA form, the CDR3 reads TGTGCCAGCAGCTTAAGTACCCGGACAGCGACTCCTATCTTC. Translation gives CASSLSTRTATPIF.

The chain recombines TRBV9 with TRBJ1-6; D unresolved. The V gene lost 3 bases and the J gene lost 14 bases, with 6 bases spanning the gap. Germline V gives CDR1 SGDLS, CDR2 YYNGEE. The CDR3 consists of 10 residues. Here the CDR3 DNA reads TGTGCCAGCAGCGGACGCGCCCTCCACTTT. Amino acid sequence: CASSGRALHF.

This clonotype was seen a few times. The chain is built from TRBV12-5 and TRBJ2-5; 7 bases map to TRBD2. Trimming cost V 5 bases and J 9 bases; bases outside gene matches: 9. Germline loops: CDR1 LGHNT, CDR2 FRNRAP. The CDR3 is 13 amino acids. The CDR3 DNA follows: TGTGCTAGTGGTCTGACGGCAGGGAGGGCCCAGTACTTC. As protein: CASGLTAGRAQYF.

This clonotype appeared many times. The chain employs TRBV7-2 and TRBJ2-1, with D maybe TRBD2 (6 bases). V lost 5 bases, J lost 4 bases, and 18 bases lay in between. The CDR3 consists of 16 residues. The germline gives CDR1 SGHTA, CDR2 FQGNSA. The CDR3 nucleotides are TGTGCCAGCAGCGAGACCGGGACTTCCCTTTACAATGAGCAGTTCTTC. This codes for CASSETGTSLYNEQFF.

This clonotype was seen only a few times. The chain carries TRBV5-6 and TRBJ1-2; 7 nucleotides agree with TRBD1. Germline lookup yields CDR1 SGHDT and CDR2 YYEEEE. The CDR3 covers 14 residues. J was trimmed by 4 bases and V by 3 bases; bases with no gene match: 6. CDR3 nucleotide sequence: TGTGCCAGCAGCTCCACGGGACAGCTCTATGGCTACACCTTC. Translation gives CASSSTGQLYGYTF.

The sample holds one count of this clonotype. No conserved phenylalanine or tryptophan is present at the end of the CDR3, so a read error is the likely explanation. The chain has TRBV6-1 and TRBJ2-1; 14 bases line up with TRBD2. With V trimmed by 5 bases and J by 8 bases, 8 bases remained unmatched. CDR1 is MNHNS and CDR2 is SASEGT in the germline V gene. The CDR3 consists of 16 residues. DNA for the CDR3: TGTGCCAGCAGTCCTTCGACTAGCGGGGGGGCCGATGAGCAGTTCATC. Amino acid sequence: CASSPSTSGGADEQFI.

This clonotype was observed many times. The V gene is TRBV12-3 or TRBV12-4, the J gene TRBJ1-6; D unclear. V was shortened by 3 bases and J by 0 bases, with 15 bases between the two germline ends. This CDR3 has 18 amino acids. The CDR3 loop is CASSFAPTVFSYNSPLHF. The CDR3 DNA is TGTGCCAGCAGTTTCGCTCCAACAGTTTTCTCCTATAATTCACCCCTCCACTTT.

In this sample, this clonotype turned up a few times. The V call is TRBV27, the J call TRBJ2-7; D unclear. V was trimmed by 6 bases and J by 2 bases, leaving 14 bases between them. This CDR3 comprises 14 residues. Germline values: CDR1 MNHEY, CDR2 SMNVEV (reference sequence). This CDR3 is CASSSGLDAYEQYF. The CDR3 bases are TGTGCCAGCAGCTCGGGCCTCGATGCCTACGAGCAGTACTTC.

This clonotype showed up just a few times. The genes are TRBV3-1 and TRBJ2-5; 11 bases match TRBD2. The CDR3 totals 18 residues. The germline CDR1 and CDR2 sequences are LGHDT and YNNKEL (reference sequence). Trimming cost V 6 bases and J 0 bases; bases outside gene matches: 12. The CDR3, as DNA: TGTGCCAGCAGGAAAGTTGAGCTAGCGGGGGGTTACCAAGAGACCCAGTACTTC. Translating it yields CASRKVELAGGYQETQYF.

Only a few counts were recorded for this clonotype. The chain recombines TRBV12-3 or TRBV12-4 with TRBJ2-7; 7 bases agree with TRBD1. Trimming took 4 bases from V and 2 from J; bases not matched to a gene: 5. The CDR3 has 14 amino acids. The CDR3 region has the DNA TGTGCCAGCAGTTCCCCCAGGGGGACCTACGAGCAGTACTTC. As protein: CASSSPRGTYEQYF.

V gene TRBV7-9 combines with J gene TRBJ2-5, with unresolved D. Germline CDR1 reads SEHNR; CDR2 reads FQNEAQ (reference sequence). The CDR3 spans 14 residues. The V end was cut by 4 bases, the J end by 2 bases, with 11 bases between. The CDR3 loop is CASSSPLEQETQYF. DNA for the CDR3: TGTGCCAGCAGCTCCCCGCTCGAGCAAGAGACCCAGTACTTC. The full variable domain, completed using reference TRBV7-9 and TRBJ2-5, is DTGVSQNPRHKITKRGQNVTFRCDPISEHNRLYWYRQTLGQGPEFLTYFQNEAQLEKSRLLSDRFSAERPKGSFSTLEIQRTEQGDSAMYLCASSSPLEQETQYFGPGTRLLVL.

This chain connects TRBV6-1 to TRBJ2-1; 7 bases match TRBD2. The CDR3 extends over 16 amino acids. With V trimmed by 5 bases and J by 4 bases, 11 bases remained unmatched. Per germline, CDR1 MNHNS and CDR2 SASEGT. DNA for the CDR3: TGTGCCAGCAGTCCTCTAGCGGCTTTTGGATACAATGAGCAGTTCTTC. This gives the protein CASSPLAAFGYNEQFF.

This chain connects TRBV11-1 to TRBJ2-7, with TRBD1 matching over 9 bases. The CDR3 totals 16 residues. Losses at the gene ends were 3 bases for V and 2 bases for J; bases not matched to a gene: 8. Germline CDR1 SGHAT, CDR2 FQDESV (reference sequence). The CDR3: CASSFRAGQGPYEQYV. CDR3 in DNA: TGTGCCAGCAGCTTTAGGGCGGGACAGGGCCCCTACGAGCAGTACGTC.

This chain links TRBV4-3 with TRBJ2-1; 7 bases are shared with TRBD2. This CDR3 is 17 amino acids long. Germline V gives CDR1 LGHNA, CDR2 YSLEER. Trimming cost V 4 bases and J 5 bases; bases outside gene matches: 14. Written as DNA, the CDR3 is TGCGCCAGCAGCCGGGGGGACTATCGAAGAAGCCACAATGAGCAGTTCTTC. It codes for CASSRGDYRRSHNEQFF.

The chain recombines TRBV20-1 with TRBJ1-5; perhaps TRBD1 as D (5 bases). This CDR3 contains 15 residues. V shed 0 bases and J shed 2 bases, with 11 bases lying between them. CDR1 is DFQATT, CDR2 SNEGSKA, per germline (reference sequence). CDR3 nucleotide sequence: TGCAGTGCTAGAGATCTCAGGGAACGCAATCAGCCCCAGCATTTT. Amino acid sequence: CSARDLRERNQPQHF.

Here the CDR3 DNA reads TGCGCCAGCAGCCAAGAGCATCTAGCCACAGATACGCAGTATTTT. Its protein product is CASSQEHLATDTQYF. The rearrangement uses TRBV4-3 and TRBJ2-3, with a weak D call TRBD2 (5 bases). Trimming removed 0 bases at V and 2 bases at J, with 9 bases between. The CDR3 is 15 amino acids. Germline CDR1 is LGHNA and CDR2 is YSLEER.

This clonotype was detected only a few times. The V and J genes are TRBV2 and TRBJ2-7; D is possibly TRBD2 (6 bases). V lost 8 bases and J 4 bases, leaving 6 bases between the germline ends. The germline CDR1 and CDR2 sequences are SNHLY and FYNNEI. The CDR3 consists of 10 residues. The CDR3 bases are TGTGCCAGCGGGGGGTACGAGCAGTACGTC. Translation: CASGGYEQYV.

This clonotype was found a few times. The chain joins TRBV6-5 to TRBJ2-3, with D possibly being TRBD2 (5 bases). V was cut by 7 bases and J by 4 bases, with 6 bases left in between. CDR3 size: 11 residues. Germline values: CDR1 MNHEY, CDR2 SVGAGI. CDR3: CASMRADTQYF. The DNA for the CDR3 is TGTGCCAGCATGAGGGCAGATACGCAGTATTTT.

This clonotype appeared a few times. The genes are TRBV9 and TRBJ2-3, with D maybe TRBD2 (7 bases). This CDR3 has 17 amino acids. The germline V and J ends were trimmed by 3 bases and 3 bases, with 20 bases remaining between them. The V gene's germline CDR1 is SGDLS and CDR2 YYNGEE. CDR3 residues: CASSALLGGAETDTQYF. In DNA, the CDR3 is TGTGCCAGCAGCGCCCTCTTGGGGGGGGCCGAGACAGATACGCAGTATTTT.

The chain recombines TRBV20-1 with TRBJ2-3, with 8 positions matching TRBD2. Germline-derived CDR1 and CDR2 are DFQATT and SNEGSKA (reference sequence). V gave up 6 bases and J gave up 1 base; unmatched junction bases: 6. The CDR3 loop spans 14 amino acids. This CDR3 reads CSAPGGAGTDTQYF. The CDR3 region has the DNA TGCAGTGCCCCCGGGGGGGCGGGCACAGATACGCAGTATTTT.

This clonotype was counted ten times or more. The V gene is TRBV7-9, the J gene TRBJ1-2, with D unresolved. The germline V gene encodes CDR1 SEHNR and CDR2 FQNEAQ (reference sequence). The CDR3 length is 11 residues. V lost 10 bases to trimming and J lost 3 bases, with 9 bases between them. CDR3 protein: CATPIDYGYTF. The CDR3 DNA follows: TGTGCCACCCCAATCGACTATGGCTACACCTTC.

In its sample, this clonotype was seen a few times. This rearrangement joins TRBV5-5 to TRBJ2-1; 7 positions match TRBD1. This CDR3 has 17 amino acids. Germline V gene lookup returns CDR1 SGHKS and CDR2 YYEKEE (reference sequence). The V segment lost 3 bases and the J segment 7 bases; nucleotides outside the gene matches: 16. The CDR3 region is CASSYQRQTGPVNEQFF. The DNA for the CDR3 is TGTGCCAGCAGCTACCAGCGACAGACAGGGCCCGTTAATGAGCAGTTCTTC.

In its sample, this clonotype was seen once. The J gene is TRBJ2-1, the V gene TRBV7-6; TRBD2 might be the D (6 bases). V was trimmed by 8 bases and J by 0 bases, leaving 17 bases between them. In germline, CDR1 is SGHVS, CDR2 FNYEAQ. There are 16 residues in the CDR3. In DNA form, the CDR3 reads TGTGCCAGCGTCAAAACAAGACTAGACTCCTACAATGAGCAGTTCTTC. Translated: CASVKTRLDSYNEQFF.

This clonotype was found a few times. The chain links TRBV6-1 to TRBJ2-7; the D call may be TRBD1 or TRBD2 (5 bases each). Trimming shortened V by 10 bases and J by 2 bases, and 15 bases separated the two germline ends. Germline V CDR1 and CDR2: MNHNS, SASEGT. The CDR3 is 13 residues long. CDR3 sequence (DNA): TGTGCCATCCAACGGGACCCCACCTACGAGCAGTACTTC. Protein sequence: CAIQRDPTYEQYF.